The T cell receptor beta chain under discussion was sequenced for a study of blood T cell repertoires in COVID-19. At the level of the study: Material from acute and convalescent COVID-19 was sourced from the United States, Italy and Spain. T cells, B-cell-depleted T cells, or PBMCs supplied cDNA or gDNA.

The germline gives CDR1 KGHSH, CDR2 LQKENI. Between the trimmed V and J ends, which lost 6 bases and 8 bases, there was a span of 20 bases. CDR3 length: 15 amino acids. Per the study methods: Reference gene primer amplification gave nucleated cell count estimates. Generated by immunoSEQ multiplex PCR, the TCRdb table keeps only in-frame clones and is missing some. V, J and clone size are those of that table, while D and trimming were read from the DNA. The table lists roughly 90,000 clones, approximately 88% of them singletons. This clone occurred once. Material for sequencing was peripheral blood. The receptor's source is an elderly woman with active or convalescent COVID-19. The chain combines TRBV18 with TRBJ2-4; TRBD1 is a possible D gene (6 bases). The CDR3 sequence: CASSISNRVADIQYF. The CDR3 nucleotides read TGTGCCAGCTCGATATCAAACAGGGTCGCGGACATTCAGTACTTC.